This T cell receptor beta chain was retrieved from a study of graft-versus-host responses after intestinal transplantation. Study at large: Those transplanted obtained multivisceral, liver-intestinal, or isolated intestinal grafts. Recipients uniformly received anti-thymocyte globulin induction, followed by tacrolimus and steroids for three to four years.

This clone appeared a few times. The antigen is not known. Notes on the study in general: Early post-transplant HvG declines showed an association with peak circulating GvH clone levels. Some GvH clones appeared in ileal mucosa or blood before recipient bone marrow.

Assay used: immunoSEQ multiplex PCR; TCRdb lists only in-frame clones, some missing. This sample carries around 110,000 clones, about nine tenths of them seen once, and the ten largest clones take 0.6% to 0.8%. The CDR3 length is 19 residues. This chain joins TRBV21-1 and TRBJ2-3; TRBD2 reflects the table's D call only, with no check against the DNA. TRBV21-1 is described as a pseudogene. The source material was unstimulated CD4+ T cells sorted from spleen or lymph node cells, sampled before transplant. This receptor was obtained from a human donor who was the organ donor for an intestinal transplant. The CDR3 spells CARGLERARTSGDTDTQYF. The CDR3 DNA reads TGTGCCAGAGGTTTGGAGCGGGCTAGGACTAGCGGAGACACAGATACGCAGTATTTT.